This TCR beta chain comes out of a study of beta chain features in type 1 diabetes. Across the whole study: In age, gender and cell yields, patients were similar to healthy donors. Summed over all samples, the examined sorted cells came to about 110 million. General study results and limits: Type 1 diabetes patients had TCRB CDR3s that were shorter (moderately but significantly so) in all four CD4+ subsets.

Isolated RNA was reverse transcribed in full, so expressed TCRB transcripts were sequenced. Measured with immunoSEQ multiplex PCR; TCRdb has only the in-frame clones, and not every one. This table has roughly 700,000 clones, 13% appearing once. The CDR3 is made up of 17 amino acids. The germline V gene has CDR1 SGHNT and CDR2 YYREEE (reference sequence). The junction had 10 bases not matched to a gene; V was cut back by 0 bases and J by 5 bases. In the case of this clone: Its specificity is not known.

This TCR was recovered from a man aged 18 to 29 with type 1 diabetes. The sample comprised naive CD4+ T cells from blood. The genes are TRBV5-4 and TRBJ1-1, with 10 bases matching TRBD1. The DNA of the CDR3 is TGTGCCAGCAGCTTGGTACCCTGGGACAGGGGACGTACTGAAGCTTTCTTT. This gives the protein CASSLVPWDRGRTEAFF. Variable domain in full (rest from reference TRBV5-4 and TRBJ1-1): ETGVTQSPTHLIKTRGQQVTLRCSSQSGHNTVSWYQQALGQGPQFIFQYYREEENGRGNFPPRFSGLQFPNYSSELNVNALELDDSALYLCASSLVPWDRGRTEAFFGQGTRLTVV.